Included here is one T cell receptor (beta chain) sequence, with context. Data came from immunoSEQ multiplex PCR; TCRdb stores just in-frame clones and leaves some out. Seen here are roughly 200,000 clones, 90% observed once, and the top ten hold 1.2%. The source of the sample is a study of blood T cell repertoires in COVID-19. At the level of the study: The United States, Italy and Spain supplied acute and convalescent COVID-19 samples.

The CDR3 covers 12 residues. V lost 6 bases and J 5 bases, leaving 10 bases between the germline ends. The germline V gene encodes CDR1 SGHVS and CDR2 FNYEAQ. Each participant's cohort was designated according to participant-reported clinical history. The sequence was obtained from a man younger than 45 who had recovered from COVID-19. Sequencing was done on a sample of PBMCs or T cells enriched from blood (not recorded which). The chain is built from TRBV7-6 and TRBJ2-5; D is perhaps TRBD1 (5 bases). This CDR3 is CASSPNRETQYF. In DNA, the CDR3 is TGTGCCAGCAGTCCAAACAGGGAGACCCAGTACTTC.